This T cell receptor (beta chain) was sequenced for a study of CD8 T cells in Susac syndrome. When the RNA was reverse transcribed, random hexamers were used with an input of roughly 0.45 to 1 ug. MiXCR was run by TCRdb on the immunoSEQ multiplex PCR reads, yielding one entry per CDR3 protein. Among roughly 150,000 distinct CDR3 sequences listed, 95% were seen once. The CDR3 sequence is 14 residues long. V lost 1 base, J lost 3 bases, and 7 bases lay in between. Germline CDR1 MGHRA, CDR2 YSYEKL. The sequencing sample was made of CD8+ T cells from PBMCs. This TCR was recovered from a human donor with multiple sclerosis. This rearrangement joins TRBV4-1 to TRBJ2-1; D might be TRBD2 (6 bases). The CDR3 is CASSQGTIYNEQFF. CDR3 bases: TGCGCCAGCAGCCAAGGGACTATCTACAATGAGCAGTTCTTC.